Listed below are T cell receptor beta chains from one sample, sequenced in a study of blood T cell repertoires in COVID-19. Profiled with immunoSEQ multiplex PCR; TCRdb holds only in-frame clones, not every one. The sample holds over 250,000 clones, 75% to 90% seen once. Material: PBMCs or T cells enriched from blood (not recorded which). The receptors were sampled from a woman aged 18-35 years who had recovered from COVID-19. The CDR3 runs from the conserved cysteine through the conserved F or W. The D gene is left open where the match is weak. A row's size may be missing; if present it is once, few, many or a size class.

abundance,j_gene,v_gene,d_gene,CDR3nt,CDR3aa
NA,TRBJ2-5,TRBV9,NA,TGTGCCAGCAGCGTAGGGGTGTTTAGCGGAGCTCAAGAGACCCAGTACTTC,CASSVGVFSGAQETQYF
NA,TRBJ1-1,TRBV28,NA,TGTGCCAGCAGTTGGCAGGGCCTGAACACTGAAGCTTTCTTT,CASSWQGLNTEAFF
once,TRBJ1-4,TRBV10-1,TRBD1,TGCGCCAGCAGTGAGTTCGTTCCGGGACAGGGACATGAAAAACTGTTTTTT,CASSEFVPGQGHEKLFF
NA,TRBJ2-1,TRBV11-2,NA,TGTGCCAGCAGCCTTAATAGCGGATCTCGGGGTGAGCAGTTCTTC,CASSLNSGSRGEQFF
NA,TRBJ1-1,TRBV7-9,NA,TGTGCCAGCAGCCCCGACAGGTTAAACACTGAAGCTTTCTTT,CASSPDRLNTEAFF
NA,TRBJ2-7,TRBV21-1,NA,TGTGCCAGCAGCCCTCTGGGGACAGGGGGCAACTACGAGCAGTACTTC,CASSPLGTGGNYEQYF
NA,TRBJ1-1,TRBV2,NA,TGTGCCAGCAGTCAGGACAGTTTTGGTGGTCCTGAAGCTTTCTTT,CASSQDSFGGPEAFF
NA,TRBJ1-5,TRBV19,TRBD1,TGTGCCAGTAGTGGAACAGGGGGGGGACAGCCCCAGCATTTT,CASSGTGGGQPQHF
NA,TRBJ1-4,TRBV2,NA,TGTGCCAGCAAGGTCCCGGGTGAAAAACTGTTTTTT,CASKVPGEKLFF
NA,TRBJ2-7,TRBV20-1,TRBD2,TGCAGTGCTAGTTTCGGGGGTAGCGGGGTCGCCTACGAGCAGTACTTC,CSASFGGSGVAYEQYF
NA,TRBJ1-2,TRBV7-9,NA,TGTGCCAGCAGCTTAACGGGAGAGGGCTACACCTTC,CASSLTGEGYTF
NA,TRBJ2-5,TRBV29-1,NA,TGCAGCGTTGAACAGGGTTACCAAGAGACCCAGTACTTC,CSVEQGYQETQYF
NA,TRBJ2-7,TRBV9,TRBD1,TGTGCCAGCAGCGCGGAAAGACAGGGGGCGGGTGACGAGCAGTACTTC,CASSAERQGAGDEQYF
NA,TRBJ1-4,TRBV7-2,TRBD1,TGTGCCAGCAGCTCGGACAGGGGGGGTGAAAAACTGTTTTTT,CASSSDRGGEKLFF
NA,TRBJ1-6,TRBV6-4,NA,TGTGCCAGCAGCGCAGGGTTAAATTCACCCCTCCACTTT,CASSAGLNSPLHF
NA,TRBJ1-1,TRBV11-2,NA,TGTGCCAGCAGCTTTGAACTTATGAACACTGAAGCTTTCTTT,CASSFELMNTEAFF
NA,TRBJ2-1,TRBV29-1,NA,TGCAGCGTTGGCAGGGGTACCTACAATGAGCAGTTCTTC,CSVGRGTYNEQFF
NA,TRBJ1-1,TRBV11-2,NA,TGTGCCAGCAGCTTAGGTAGCATACTGAACACTGAAGCTTTCTTT,CASSLGSILNTEAFF
NA,TRBJ2-3,TRBV10-2,TRBD2,TGCGCCAGCAGTTCCGGGACTAGCGGGCCGGCGGATACGCAGTATTTT,CASSSGTSGPADTQYF
NA,TRBJ2-7,TRBV24-1,NA,TGTGCCACAAGGGAGGTCGACCGACAGGGTCCCTACGAGCAGTACTTC,CATREVDRQGPYEQYF
NA,TRBJ1-2,TRBV18,TRBD1,TGTGCCAGCTCACCGTTGTCGGGACAGGGGGCCGAGTATGGCTACACCTTC,CASSPLSGQGAEYGYTF
NA,TRBJ1-5,TRBV15,TRBD1,TGTGCCACCAGCTGGAGAGACAGGGTCGGGAATCAGCCCCAGCATTTT,CATSWRDRVGNQPQHF
NA,TRBJ2-3,TRBV7-6,TRBD2,TGTGCCAGCAGCTTTAGCGGGGGGCCAACAGATACGCAGTATTTT,CASSFSGGPTDTQYF
NA,TRBJ1-6,TRBV7-9,NA,TGTGCCAGCAACCCACCTTTTGACAGGAAAAATAATTCACCCCTCCACTTT,CASNPPFDRKNNSPLHF
NA,TRBJ1-1,TRBV11-1,NA,TGTGCCAGCAGTCCGAGGGATACCGCTGAAGCTTTCTTT,CASSPRDTAEAFF
NA,TRBJ1-5,TRBV2,NA,TGTGCCAGCAGTTTTACCGGTCTTAGCAATCAGCCCCAGCATTTT,CASSFTGLSNQPQHF
NA,TRBJ1-6,TRBV6-5,NA,TGTGCCAGCAGTTACTACACACGCAATTCACCCCTCCACTTT,CASSYYTRNSPLHF
NA,TRBJ1-5,TRBV4-1,NA,TGCGCCAGCAGCCAAGATCACAGGGCTAGCAATCAGCCCCAGCATTTT,CASSQDHRASNQPQHF
NA,TRBJ2-7,TRBV15,NA,TGTGCCACCAGCAGAGTTGGACAGCCATACGAGCAGTACTTC,CATSRVGQPYEQYF
once,TRBJ2-1,TRBV5-1,TRBD2,TGCGCCAGCAGCTTGGCTAGCGGGGGGGCCTACAATGAGCAGTTCTTC,CASSLASGGAYNEQFF
NA,TRBJ1-2,TRBV25-1,NA,TGTGCCAGCAGTAGAGATGGCTACACCTTC,CASSRDGYTF
NA,TRBJ1-2,TRBV9,NA,TGTGCCAGCAGCGTAGGGCCAGGGGACGGCTACACCTTC,CASSVGPGDGYTF
NA,TRBJ1-2,TRBV12-3/TRBV12-4,NA,TGTGCCAGCACCAAGGACAGTCTCTATGGCTACACCTTC,CASTKDSLYGYTF
NA,TRBJ1-1,TRBV4-1,NA,TGCGCCAGCAGCCAAGTGGCAGGGGCGGGTGAAGCTTTCTTT,CASSQVAGAGEAFF
NA,TRBJ2-2,TRBV28,TRBD2,TGTGCCAGCAGTACAAGGCGGGGGGTCGGTAGCACCGGGGAGCTGTTTTTT,CASSTRRGVGSTGELFF
NA,TRBJ2-7,TRBV11-2,TRBD1,TGTGCCAGCAGCCGGGGAACAGGGGGCTCCTACGAGCAGTACTTC,CASSRGTGGSYEQYF
NA,TRBJ2-7,TRBV5-1,NA,TGCGCCAGCAGCTTACGGGGGGCCTCCTACGAGCAGTACTTC,CASSLRGASYEQYF
NA,TRBJ2-1,TRBV24-1,NA,TGTGCCACCAGTGCCTCCGACGGGAGCTCCTACAATGAGCAGTTCTTC,CATSASDGSSYNEQFF
NA,TRBJ1-5,TRBV19,TRBD1,TGTGCCAGTGCCTCCCCGGGACAGGGGGCTTTTTGGGGGAAGGGGCCCCAGCATTTT,CASASPGQGAFWGKGPQHF
NA,TRBJ2-1,TRBV11-3,TRBD2,TGTGCCAGCAGCTTAGGGTCTAGCGGGGGAAATGAGCAGTTCTTC,CASSLGSSGGNEQFF
NA,TRBJ2-1,TRBV6-1,NA,TGTGCCAGCAGTGAAGGAGGTGTCTCCTACAATGAGCAGTTCTTC,CASSEGGVSYNEQFF
NA,TRBJ1-4,TRBV2,NA,TGTGCCAGCAGTGGATTCTCGGGGGGCGAAAAACTGTTTTTT,CASSGFSGGEKLFF
NA,TRBJ1-4,TRBV6-6,TRBD1,TGTGCCAGCAGTTCCTTCGGACAGGGTGGTAGTGAAAAACTGTTTTTT,CASSSFGQGGSEKLFF
NA,TRBJ1-1,TRBV2,NA,TGTGCCAGCAGTGAAGCCGGGATCCAGTTATGGGGGAACACTGAAGCTTTCTTT,CASSEAGIQLWGNTEAFF
NA,TRBJ1-6,TRBV5-4,NA,TGTGCCAGCAGCTATAACCAGGGTTTTTCACCCCTCCACTTT,CASSYNQGFSPLHF
NA,TRBJ2-7,TRBV7-9,TRBD1,TGTGCCAGCAGCTCAAAAACAGGGGCCCACGAGCAGTACTTC,CASSSKTGAHEQYF
NA,TRBJ2-1,TRBV4-2,NA,TGTGCCAGCAGCCAAGATAGCAGGGACAATGAGCAGTTCTTC,CASSQDSRDNEQFF
NA,TRBJ1-3,TRBV28,NA,TGTGCCAGCAGTTCTAGCGGCTCTGGAAACACCATATATTTT,CASSSSGSGNTIYF
NA,TRBJ1-2,TRBV29-1,NA,TGCAGCGTTGAACCGAGCCCCGACGGGGGCTACACCTTC,CSVEPSPDGGYTF
NA,TRBJ2-3,TRBV6-5,NA,TGTGCCAGCAGTCCCGGACTAAGCACAGATACGCAGTATTTT,CASSPGLSTDTQYF
NA,TRBJ1-3,TRBV7-9,NA,TGTGCCAGCAGCGGCCCTCGAAGCTCTGGAAACACCATATATTTT,CASSGPRSSGNTIYF
NA,TRBJ2-7,TRBV2,TRBD1,TGTGCCAGGGGCCTAGGGACAGGGTCCACCGAGCAGTACTTC,CARGLGTGSTEQYF
NA,TRBJ1-2,TRBV27,TRBD1,TGTGCCAGCAGTCAACCGGGACAGCGGAGAGGCTACACCTTC,CASSQPGQRRGYTF
NA,TRBJ1-4,TRBV29-1,NA,TGCAGCGCCGGTGGTGTTAATGAAAAACTGTTTTTT,CSAGGVNEKLFF
NA,TRBJ1-1,TRBV10-3,NA,TGTGCCATCGGACGATTAGGAGGTACTGAAGCTTTCTTT,CAIGRLGGTEAFF
NA,TRBJ2-2,TRBV9,NA,TGTGCCAGCAGCGTAGGAAGGACTTCCAACACCGGGGAGCTGTTTTTT,CASSVGRTSNTGELFF
NA,TRBJ1-3,TRBV19,NA,TGTGCCAGTAGTTTGGCCACGGCGGGAGGAAACACCATATATTTT,CASSLATAGGNTIYF
NA,TRBJ1-5,TRBV2,NA,TGTGCCAGCATGGATGGGGAAGGGGCCCACCAGCCCCAGCATTTT,CASMDGEGAHQPQHF
NA,TRBJ2-2,TRBV18,TRBD2,TGTGCCAGCTCTCCGGGAGGGCGCGACACCGGGGAGCTGTTTTTT,CASSPGGRDTGELFF